The 31 T cell receptor beta chains below come from one sample, sequenced in a study of CD8+ T cells in alopecia areata. Described treatment: oral pan-JAK inhibitor, 5-10 mg twice daily. Reverse transcription of extracted RNA yielded cDNA, which provided the sequencing template. The protocol was immunoSEQ multiplex PCR, while the TCRdb copy is restricted to in-frame clones and leaves out a portion. In the table there are fewer than 150,000 clones, around four fifths of which are singletons. Sequenced material: CD8+ T cells sorted from blood, taken at week 4, from a patient treated with tofacitinib. The receptor source for this set is a human donor with alopecia areata.

The chain combines TRBV30 with TRBJ2-5; D remains unclear. Trimming stripped 0 bases from V and 5 bases from J, with 13 bases between. CDR3 length: 14 residues. Per germline, CDR1 GTSNPN and CDR2 SVGIG (reference sequence). The CDR3 loop reads CAWSVQGFWETQYF. Here the CDR3 DNA reads TGTGCCTGGAGTGTACAAGGGTTTTGGGAGACCCAGTACTTC.

The chain carries TRBV12-5 and TRBJ2-2; 9 bases align to TRBD2. The CDR3 extends over 21 amino acids. Trimming cost V 3 bases and J 3 bases; bases outside gene matches: 20. CDR1 and CDR2 (germline): LGHNT, FRNRAP. CDR3 DNA: TGTGCTAGTGGTTTTGTCTCCGGTACTAGCGGGCCCCGGAGGGACACCGGGGAGCTGTTTTTT. It is translated as CASGFVSGTSGPRRDTGELFF.

V is TRBV13 and J is TRBJ2-7, with 10 positions matching TRBD2. Germline V gene sequence: CDR1 PRHDT, CDR2 FYEKMQ (reference sequence). CDR3 length: 17 amino acids. J lost 3 bases, V lost 0 bases, and 8 bases had no gene match. This CDR3 reads CASSLGPRASGGYEQYF. For the CDR3, the DNA is TGTGCCAGCAGCTTAGGCCCGCGGGCTAGCGGGGGCTACGAGCAGTACTTC.

The chain joins TRBV5-6 to TRBJ2-3, with 9 bases identical to TRBD1. Germline values: CDR1 SGHDT, CDR2 YYEEEE. CDR3 length equals 15 residues. V trimming: 4 bases; J trimming: 4 bases; junction bases outside the gene matches: 7. DNA of the CDR3: TGTGCCAGCAGCCCTGTGGGACAGGGTCCAGATACGCAGTATTTT. Its translation is CASSPVGQGPDTQYF.

The chain links TRBV4-3 to TRBJ1-4, with D perhaps matching TRBD1 (5 bases). CDR3 length equals 15 residues. The V and J ends lost 0 bases and 6 bases respectively, with 11 bases between them. Germline V gene sequence: CDR1 LGHNA, CDR2 YSLEER. CDR3 protein: CASSQDLGGDEKLFF. DNA for the CDR3: TGCGCCAGCAGCCAAGATCTCGGGGGAGATGAAAAACTGTTTTTT.

The V gene is TRBV5-1, the J gene TRBJ2-1; 11 bases fit TRBD2. Germline lookup yields CDR1 SGHRS and CDR2 YFSETQ. CDR3 length equals 17 residues. With 0 bases clipped from V and 9 bases from J, the junction kept 11 bases outside the gene matches. CDR3 region: CASSLGSPGLAESEQFF. Here the CDR3 DNA reads TGCGCCAGCAGCTTGGGTTCCCCGGGACTAGCGGAAAGTGAGCAGTTCTTC.

The CDR3 protein is CASSQSGTLPPYEQYF. The CDR3 DNA is TGTGCCAGCAGCCAAAGCGGGACCCTACCCCCCTACGAGCAGTACTTC. The chain carries TRBV13 and TRBJ2-7; 7 positions match TRBD2. Trimming at V came to 5 bases and at J to 2 bases, leaving 12 bases not matched to a gene. CDR3 size: 16 residues. Germline CDR1 reads PRHDT; CDR2 reads FYEKMQ (reference sequence).

V gene TRBV5-5 combines with J gene TRBJ1-4, with 8 bases matching TRBD1. This CDR3 region has 14 residues. In germline, CDR1 is SGHKS, CDR2 YYEKEE (reference sequence). V was pared by 4 bases and J by 8 bases, with 7 bases of the junction left unmatched. The CDR3 region has the DNA TGTGCCAGCAGCCTCGGACAGGGTAGGGAAAAACTGTTTTTT. Translated: CASSLGQGREKLFF.

In the case of this clone: This sample also contains other DNA sequences that code for the same CDR3. The V call is TRBV7-9, the J call TRBJ2-7; D is possibly TRBD2 (5 bases). This CDR3 is built from 15 residues. Between the trimmed V and J ends, which lost 3 bases and 2 bases, there was a span of 14 bases. Germline V CDR1 and CDR2: SEHNR, FQNEAQ (reference sequence). Written as DNA, the CDR3 is TGTGCCAGCAGCTTGGAGGCAGGAGGAACCTACGAGCAGTACTTC. Protein product: CASSLEAGGTYEQYF.

V is TRBV7-9 and J is TRBJ2-1; D is perhaps TRBD1 or TRBD2 (5 bases each). The CDR3 spans 17 residues. The V end was cut by 1 base, the J end by 0 bases, with 13 bases between. The V gene's germline CDR1 is SEHNR and CDR2 FQNEAQ (reference sequence). The CDR3 coding sequence is TGTGCCAGCAGCTTAGTGACGGGGCCAAGCTCCTACAATGAGCAGTTCTTC. As protein: CASSLVTGPSSYNEQFF.

The rearrangement joins TRBV5-6 to TRBJ1-2; 12 bases agree with TRBD1. Germline assignment: CDR1 SGHDT and CDR2 YYEEEE. This CDR3 is 16 amino acids long. J gave up 1 base and V 2 bases, and 3 bases lay outside the gene matches. In DNA, the CDR3 is TGTGCCAGCAGCTTCCGGGACAGGGGGCATAACTATGGCTACACCTTC. It yields the protein CASSFRDRGHNYGYTF.

This chain uses TRBV29-1 with TRBJ2-1; 8 bases agree with TRBD2. Germline CDR1 is SQVTM and CDR2 is ANQGSEA. CDR3 length: 12 residues. V lost 7 bases and J lost 10; bases outside the gene matches: 9. Here the CDR3 DNA reads TGCAGCGGTCTAGCGGGCCAAGGGGAGCAGTTCTTC. Its translation: CSGLAGQGEQFF.

The chain carries TRBV29-1 and TRBJ2-5, with unresolved D. The CDR3 covers 15 residues. The V end lost 0 bases, the J end lost 1 base, and 12 bases lay between the germline ends. Germline V lookup: CDR1 SQVTM, CDR2 ANQGSEA. CDR3 nucleotides: TGCAGCGTTGAAGAAGTGTCGGGTCCCCAAGAGACCCAGTACTTC. It specifies CSVEEVSGPQETQYF.

The V and J genes are TRBV7-8 and TRBJ1-5; D not certain. Germline CDR1 is SGHVS and CDR2 is FQNEAQ. Trimming took 5 bases from V and 6 from J, leaving 14 bases between them. CDR3 length: 14 amino acids. As DNA, the CDR3 is TGTGCCAGCAGCCCTTACATAAATCCTCAGCCCCAGCATTTT. Its protein is CASSPYINPQPQHF.

This clone occurred many times. The genes are TRBV12-5 and TRBJ2-2; TRBD1 agrees at 9 bases. The CDR3 consists of 16 residues. CDR1 LGHNT and CDR2 FRNRAP come from the germline V gene. Unmatched junction bases numbered 5, after V lost 3 bases and J lost 3 bases. The CDR3 nucleotides read TGTGCTAGTGGTTTCGCGGACAGGGGACACACCGGGGAGCTGTTTTTT. The encoded protein is CASGFADRGHTGELFF. Combining the CDR3 with reference TRBV12-5 and TRBJ2-2 gives the whole variable domain DARVTQTPRHKVTEMGQEVTMRCQPILGHNTVFWYRQTMMQGLELLAYFRNRAPLDDSGMPKDRFSAEMPDATLATLKIQPSEPRDSAVYFCASGFADRGHTGELFFGEGSRLTVL.

The chain recombines TRBV7-9 with TRBJ2-7; no reliable D call. Per the germline V gene, CDR1 is SEHNR and CDR2 is FQNEAQ (reference sequence). The V gene lost 1 base and the J gene lost 3 bases, with 7 bases spanning the gap. The CDR3 contains 13 residues. The CDR3 DNA sequence: TGTGCCAGCAGCTTAGGACAACTCTACGAGCAGTACTTC. It encodes CASSLGQLYEQYF.

On this clone itself: This same CDR3 is encoded by further DNA sequences in the sample. The V call is TRBV23-1, the J call TRBJ1-1; the D is unclear. TRBV23-1 counts as an open reading frame of uncertain function. The length of the CDR3 is 15 residues. V was cut by 4 bases and J by 1 base, with 13 bases left in between. CDR3 sequence: CASSPNATGNTEAFF. The DNA of the CDR3 is TGCGCCAGCAGTCCTAACGCGACGGGGAACACTGAAGCTTTCTTT.

This chain joins TRBV15 and TRBJ2-6; maybe TRBD2 (6 bases). Deletions cut 5 bases from V and 3 bases from J, with 17 bases between. Germline V lookup: CDR1 LNHNV, CDR2 YYDKDF (reference sequence). The CDR3 spans 17 residues. DNA of the CDR3: TGTGCCACCAGCCTCCGGGACTTCCCCGGTGGGGCCAACGTCCTGACTTTC. As protein: CATSLRDFPGGANVLTF.

The V and J genes are TRBV27 and TRBJ2-1; D might be TRBD2 (5 bases). The CDR3 contains 13 residues. Trimming left V 0 bases short and J 9 bases short, with 9 bases between. Germline V gives CDR1 MNHEY, CDR2 SMNVEV (reference sequence). The CDR3 region is CASSLSEGREQFF. In DNA, the CDR3 is TGTGCCAGCAGTTTATCCGAGGGTCGTGAGCAGTTCTTC.

The rearrangement links TRBV4-1 to TRBJ2-2, with a possible D match to TRBD1 (5 bases). CDR3 size: 13 residues. Germline V gene data show CDR1 as MGHRA and CDR2 as YSYEKL. V was clipped by 6 bases and J by 5 bases, with 10 bases between them. CDR3 in DNA: TGCGCCAGCAGAAAAGGGGTAACCGGGGAGCTGTTTTTT. It encodes CASRKGVTGELFF.

This chain uses TRBV29-1 with TRBJ1-1; possible D gene TRBD1, 6 bases. The CDR3 totals 12 residues. V was cut by 6 bases and J by 8 bases, with 16 bases left in between. Germline V gene data show CDR1 as SQVTM and CDR2 as ANQGSEA. In DNA, the CDR3 is TGCAGCGTCTTGGACAGTTTTGAGGAAGCTTTCTTT. It is translated as CSVLDSFEEAFF.

The chain combines TRBV2 with TRBJ2-5; 7 bases line up with TRBD2. This CDR3 is 16 amino acids long. V dropped 4 bases and J dropped 2; count of bases not matched to a gene: 10. In germline, CDR1 is SNHLY, CDR2 FYNNEI. The CDR3 sequence is CASSGDSTSIQETQYF. CDR3 nucleotides: TGTGCCAGCAGTGGGGACTCGACTAGCATTCAAGAGACCCAGTACTTC. Supplemented by reference TRBV2 and TRBJ2-5, the full variable domain reads EPEVTQTPSHQVTQMGQEVILRCVPISNHLYFYWYRQILGQKVEFLVSFYNNEISEKSEIFDDQFSVERPDGSNFTLKIRSTKLEDSAMYFCASSGDSTSIQETQYFGPGTRLLVL.

V usage is TRBV5-6 and J usage is TRBJ2-7, with D uncertain. The V gene lost 2 bases and the J gene lost 5 bases, with 20 bases spanning the gap. The CDR3 totals 16 residues. Per the germline V gene, CDR1 is SGHDT and CDR2 is YYEEEE. The CDR3 nucleotides are TGTGCCAGCAGCTTTAGTGCACCTTCGTTTTGGAACGAGCAGTACTTC. It encodes CASSFSAPSFWNEQYF. Combining the CDR3 with reference TRBV5-6 and TRBJ2-7 gives the whole variable domain DAGVTQSPTHLIKTRGQQVTLRCSPKSGHDTVSWYQQALGQGPQFIFQYYEEEERQRGNFPDRFSGHQFPNYSSELNVNALLLGDSALYLCASSFSAPSFWNEQYFGPGTRLTVT.

V usage is TRBV18 and J usage is TRBJ1-2, with D perhaps matching TRBD1 (6 bases). Germline assignment: CDR1 KGHSH and CDR2 LQKENI. Trimming pared 3 bases from V and 1 base from J, leaving 15 bases between. The CDR3 runs 16 residues. CDR3 nucleotides: TGTGCCAGCTCACCTCCCACCTCGGACAGTAACTATGGCTACACCTTC. Its protein product is CASSPPTSDSNYGYTF. The full variable domain, its missing parts supplied by reference TRBV18 and TRBJ1-2, is NAGVMQNPRHLVRRRGQEARLRCSPMKGHSHVYWYRQLPEEGLKFMVYLQKENIIDESGMPKERFSAEFPKEGPSILRIQQVVRGDSAAYFCASSPPTSDSNYGYTFGSGTRLTVV.

This clone was seen repeatedly, ten times or more. The gene calls are TRBV19 and TRBJ2-1, with 7 bases matching TRBD2. The germline V gene encodes CDR1 LNHDA and CDR2 SQIVND (reference sequence). This CDR3 region has 16 residues. The V and J ends lost 5 bases and 4 bases, in that order; junction bases with no gene match: 11. CDR3 coding DNA: TGTGCCAGTAGTTCCCTCGCGGGGGACTTTTACAATGAGCAGTTCTTC. Translating gives CASSSLAGDFYNEQFF.

This CDR3 is CASSLGPNTGELFF. CDR3 coding DNA: TGTGCCAGCAGCCTGGGACCTAACACCGGGGAGCTGTTTTTT. This chain connects TRBV27 to TRBJ2-2, with D possibly called TRBD1 or TRBD2 (5 bases each). The V gene's germline CDR1 is MNHEY and CDR2 SMNVEV (reference sequence). Trimming cost V 6 bases and J 2 bases, with 10 bases left between them. CDR3 length: 14 residues.

This clone was counted a few times. The chain joins TRBV11-2 to TRBJ2-7; the D gene is possibly TRBD1 (6 bases). Trimming removed 0 bases from V and 1 base from J, with 10 bases in between. The germline CDR1 and CDR2 sequences are SGHAT and FQNNGV. The CDR3 length is 15 residues. In DNA, the CDR3 is TGTGCCAGCAGCTTAGAGTGGGACACATCCTACGAGCAGTACTTC. Protein product: CASSLEWDTSYEQYF. Combining the CDR3 with reference TRBV11-2 and TRBJ2-7 gives the whole variable domain EAGVAQSPRYKIIEKRQSVAFWCNPISGHATLYWYQQILGQGPKLLIQFQNNGVVDDSQLPKDRFSAERLKGVDSTLKIQPAKLEDSAVYLCASSLEWDTSYEQYFGPGTRLTVT.

V usage is TRBV28 and J usage is TRBJ2-7, with TRBD1 as a possible D gene (7 bases). Trimming took 5 bases from V and 4 from J, leaving 27 bases between them. The CDR3 sequence is 18 residues long. The V gene's germline CDR1 is MDHEN and CDR2 SYDVKM. Here the CDR3 DNA reads TGTGCCAGCAGTCCCGGAGGGGGCGTCCCTTGGATGACTTACGAGCAGTACTTC. This sequence encodes CASSPGGGVPWMTYEQYF.

The V gene is TRBV15, the J gene TRBJ1-1; TRBD1 is a possible D gene (5 bases). In germline, CDR1 is LNHNV, CDR2 YYDKDF (reference sequence). This CDR3 region has 15 residues. The germline V and J ends were trimmed by 4 bases and 2 bases, with 14 bases remaining between them. Here the CDR3 reads CATSTLGLINTEAFF. For the CDR3, the DNA is TGTGCCACCAGCACCTTGGGGCTAATAAACACTGAAGCTTTCTTT. Supplemented by reference TRBV15 and TRBJ1-1, the full variable domain reads DAMVIQNPRYQVTQFGKPVTLSCSQTLNHNVMYWYQQKSSQAPKLLFHYYDKDFNNEADTPDNFQSRRPNTSFCFLDIRSPGLGDTAMYLCATSTLGLINTEAFFGQGTRLTVV.

V gene TRBV23-1 combines with J gene TRBJ2-1, with TRBD1 matching 10 bases. TRBV23-1 is classed as an ORF, of uncertain function. This CDR3 region has 17 residues. Trimming cost V 2 bases and J 6 bases; bases outside gene matches: 10. CDR3 sequence reads: CASSQKIGDRGSNEQFF. CDR3 nucleotide sequence: TGCGCCAGCAGTCAAAAGATTGGGGACAGGGGTTCCAATGAGCAGTTCTTC.

This chain connects TRBV4-2 to TRBJ2-7, with TRBD2 as a possible D gene (6 bases). The CDR3 loop spans 15 amino acids. Trimming took 0 bases from V and 3 from J, leaving 12 bases between them. Germline-derived CDR1 and CDR2 are LGHNA and YNFKEQ. The CDR3 here is CASSQDAAGRYEQYF. The CDR3 bases are TGTGCCAGCAGCCAAGATGCGGCGGGGCGCTACGAGCAGTACTTC.